This paragraph covers one T cell receptor (beta chain) sequence. Antigen specificity is unknown. The data are from a study of cytomegalovirus exposure and HLA in healthy donors. Study-level results: As was reported, the HLA-A and HLA-B alleles of most subjects were accurately predicted from TCR beta sequences. Earlier analysis looked at TCR beta V segments, and most were productive about 90% or about 30% of the time. Fewer N-insertions than the 666-donor mean were reportedly shown by an Asian-associated ancestry cluster in a later analysis. In a later analysis, V- and J-gene trimming of beta chains associated with a DCLRE1C missense variant, replicated independently.

Vbeta (60) and Jbeta (13) primers were used in the PCR. The repertoire was sequenced with immunoSEQ multiplex PCR; TCRdb's copy has only in-frame clones and lacks some. The top ten hold roughly 2.4% of the sample, which has about 140,000 clones, 70% to 80% seen once. Trimming took 4 bases from V and 4 from J; bases not matched to a gene: 6. Germline assignment: CDR1 MNHNY and CDR2 SVGAGI (reference sequence). This CDR3 region has 15 residues. The specimen was PBMCs. The origin of this receptor is a woman aged 18-29 years in good health and CMV-seropositive. The genes are TRBV6-6 and TRBJ2-4; 8 nucleotides match TRBD1. The CDR3 here is CASSSPGQEKNIQYF. The CDR3 DNA reads TGTGCCAGCAGTTCACCGGGACAGGAGAAAAACATTCAGTACTTC.